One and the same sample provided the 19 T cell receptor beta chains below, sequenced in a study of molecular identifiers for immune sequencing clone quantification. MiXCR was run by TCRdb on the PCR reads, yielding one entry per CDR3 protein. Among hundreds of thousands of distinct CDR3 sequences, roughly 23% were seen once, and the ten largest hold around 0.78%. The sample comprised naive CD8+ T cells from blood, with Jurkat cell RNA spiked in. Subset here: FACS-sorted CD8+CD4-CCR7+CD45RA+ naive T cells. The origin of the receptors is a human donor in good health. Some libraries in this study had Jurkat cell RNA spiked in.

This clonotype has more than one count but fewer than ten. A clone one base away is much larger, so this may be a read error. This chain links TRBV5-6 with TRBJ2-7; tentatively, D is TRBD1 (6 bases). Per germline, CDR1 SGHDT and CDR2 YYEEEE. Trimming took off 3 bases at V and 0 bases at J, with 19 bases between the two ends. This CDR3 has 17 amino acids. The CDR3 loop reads CASSSPPGTPSSYEQYF. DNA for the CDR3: TGTGCCAGCAGCTCCCCCCCCGGGACACCGAGCTCCTACGAGCAGTACTTC.

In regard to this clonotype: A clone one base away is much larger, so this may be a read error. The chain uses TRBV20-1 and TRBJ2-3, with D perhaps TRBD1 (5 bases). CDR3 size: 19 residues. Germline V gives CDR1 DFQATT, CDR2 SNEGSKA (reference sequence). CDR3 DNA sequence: TGCAGTGCTATAGTGGGGCCAGGCCGGAGTAAAGTTGGCACAGATACGCAGTTTTTT. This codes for CSAIVGPGRSKVGTDTQFF.

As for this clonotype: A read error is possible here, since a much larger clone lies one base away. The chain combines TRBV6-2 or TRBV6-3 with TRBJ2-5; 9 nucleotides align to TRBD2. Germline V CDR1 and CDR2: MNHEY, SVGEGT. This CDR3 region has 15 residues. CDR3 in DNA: TGTGCCGGCAGGGAGCCTCGCGGGAGGGTTGAGACCCAGTACTTC. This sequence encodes CAGREPRGRVETQYF.

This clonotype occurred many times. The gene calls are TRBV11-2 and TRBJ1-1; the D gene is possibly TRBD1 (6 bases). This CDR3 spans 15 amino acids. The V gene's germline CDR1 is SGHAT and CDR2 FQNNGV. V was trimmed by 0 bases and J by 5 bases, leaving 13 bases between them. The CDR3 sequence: CASSLDMAGETEAFF. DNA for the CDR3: TGTGCCAGCAGCTTAGATATGGCAGGGGAGACTGAAGCTTTCTTT.

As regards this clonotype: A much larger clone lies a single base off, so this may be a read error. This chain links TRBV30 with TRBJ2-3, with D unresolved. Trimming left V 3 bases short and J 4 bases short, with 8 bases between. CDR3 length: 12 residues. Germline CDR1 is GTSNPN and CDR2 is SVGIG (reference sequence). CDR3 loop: CAWRLLADTQYF. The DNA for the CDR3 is TGTGCCTGGAGACTTTTAGCAGATACGCAGTATTTT.

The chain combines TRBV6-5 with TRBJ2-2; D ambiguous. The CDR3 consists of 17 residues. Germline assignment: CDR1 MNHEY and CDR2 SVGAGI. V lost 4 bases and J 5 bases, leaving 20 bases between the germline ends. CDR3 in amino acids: CASSWSGCNLRTGELFF. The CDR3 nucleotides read TGTGCCAGCAGTTGGTCGGGCTGCAACCTTAGAACCGGGGAGCTGTTTTTT.

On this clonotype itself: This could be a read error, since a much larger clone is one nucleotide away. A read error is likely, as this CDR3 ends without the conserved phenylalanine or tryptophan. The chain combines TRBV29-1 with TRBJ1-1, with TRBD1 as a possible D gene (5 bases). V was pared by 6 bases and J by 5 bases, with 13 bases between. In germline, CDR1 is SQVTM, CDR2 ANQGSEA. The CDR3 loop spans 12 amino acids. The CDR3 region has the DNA TGCAGCGTCAAAATTCAGGGAACTGAAGCTTTCCTT. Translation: CSVKIQGTEAFL.

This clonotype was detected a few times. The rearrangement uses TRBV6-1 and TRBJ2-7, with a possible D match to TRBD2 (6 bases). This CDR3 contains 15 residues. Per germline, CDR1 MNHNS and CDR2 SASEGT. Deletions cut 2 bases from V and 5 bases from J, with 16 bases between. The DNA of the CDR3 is TGTGCCAGCAGTGAATGGGAGGCCCCTAGAAACGAGCAGTACTTC. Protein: CASSEWEAPRNEQYF.

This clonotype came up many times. The CDR3 is CASSEDSPLTDTQYF. Written as DNA, the CDR3 is TGTGCCAGCAGCGAGGACAGCCCCTTGACAGATACGCAGTATTTT. This chain uses TRBV12-3 or TRBV12-4 with TRBJ2-3, with D possibly matching TRBD1 (6 bases). There are 15 residues in the CDR3. V was pared by 6 bases and J by 3 bases, with 16 bases between.

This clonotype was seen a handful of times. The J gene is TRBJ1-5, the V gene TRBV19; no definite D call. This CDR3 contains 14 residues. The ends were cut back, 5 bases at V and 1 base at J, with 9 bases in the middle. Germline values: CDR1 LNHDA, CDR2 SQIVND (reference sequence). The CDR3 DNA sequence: TGTGCCAGTAGTTGGGATAGCAGCAATCAGCCCCAGCATTTT. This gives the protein CASSWDSSNQPQHF.

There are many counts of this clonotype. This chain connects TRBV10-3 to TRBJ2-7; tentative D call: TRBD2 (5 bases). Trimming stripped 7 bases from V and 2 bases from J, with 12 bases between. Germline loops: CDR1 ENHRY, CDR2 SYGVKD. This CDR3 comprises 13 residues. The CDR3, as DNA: TGTGCCATCAAGGTCGGACTTACCTACGAGCAGTACTTC. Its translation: CAIKVGLTYEQYF.

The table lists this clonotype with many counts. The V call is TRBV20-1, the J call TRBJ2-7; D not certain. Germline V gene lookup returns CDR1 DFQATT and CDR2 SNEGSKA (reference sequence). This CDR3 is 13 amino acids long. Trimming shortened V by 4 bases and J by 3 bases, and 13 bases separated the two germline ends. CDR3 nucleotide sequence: TGCAGTGCTAAGCACGACCAAAACTACGAGCAGTACTTC. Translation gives CSAKHDQNYEQYF.

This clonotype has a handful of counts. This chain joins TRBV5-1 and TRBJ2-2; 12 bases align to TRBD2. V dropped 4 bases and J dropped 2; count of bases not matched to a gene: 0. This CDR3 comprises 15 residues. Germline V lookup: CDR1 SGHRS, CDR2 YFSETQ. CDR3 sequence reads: CASSGLAGNTGELFF. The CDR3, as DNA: TGCGCCAGCAGCGGACTAGCGGGAAACACCGGGGAGCTGTTTTTT.

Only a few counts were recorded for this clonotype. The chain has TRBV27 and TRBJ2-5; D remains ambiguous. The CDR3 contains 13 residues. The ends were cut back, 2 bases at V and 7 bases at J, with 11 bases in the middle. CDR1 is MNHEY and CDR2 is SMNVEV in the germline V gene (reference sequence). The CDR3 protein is CASSLRSPGTQYF. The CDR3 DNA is TGTGCCAGCAGTTTAAGGTCCCCAGGGACCCAGTACTTC.

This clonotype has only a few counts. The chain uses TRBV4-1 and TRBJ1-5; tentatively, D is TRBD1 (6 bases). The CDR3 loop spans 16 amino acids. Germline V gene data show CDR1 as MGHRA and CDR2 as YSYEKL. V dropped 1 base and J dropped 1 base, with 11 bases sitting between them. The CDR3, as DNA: TGCGCCAGCAGCCAAGGTCCAGGGGAGAGCAATCAGCCCCAGCATTTT. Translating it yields CASSQGPGESNQPQHF.

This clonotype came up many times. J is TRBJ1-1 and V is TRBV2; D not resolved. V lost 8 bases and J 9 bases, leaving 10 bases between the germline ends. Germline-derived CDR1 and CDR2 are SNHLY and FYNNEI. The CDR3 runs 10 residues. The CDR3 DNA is TGTGCCAGCTTAGGAGGAAAAGCTTTCTTT. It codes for CASLGGKAFF.

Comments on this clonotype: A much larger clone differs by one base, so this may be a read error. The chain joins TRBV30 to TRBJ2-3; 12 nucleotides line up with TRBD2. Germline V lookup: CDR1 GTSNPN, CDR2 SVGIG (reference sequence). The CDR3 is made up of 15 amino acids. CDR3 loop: CAWEGLAGLTDTRYF. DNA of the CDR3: TGTGCCTGGGAAGGACTAGCGGGACTGACAGATACGCGGTATTTT.

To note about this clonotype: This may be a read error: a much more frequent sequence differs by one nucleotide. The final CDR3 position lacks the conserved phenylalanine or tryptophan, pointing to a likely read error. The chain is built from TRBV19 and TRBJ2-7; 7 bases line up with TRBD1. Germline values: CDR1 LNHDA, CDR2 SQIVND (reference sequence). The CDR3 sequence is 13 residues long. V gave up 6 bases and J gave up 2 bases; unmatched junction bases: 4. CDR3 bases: TGTGCCAGTAGCTGGACAGGCGCCTACGAGCAGTACTCC. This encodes CASSWTGAYEQYS.

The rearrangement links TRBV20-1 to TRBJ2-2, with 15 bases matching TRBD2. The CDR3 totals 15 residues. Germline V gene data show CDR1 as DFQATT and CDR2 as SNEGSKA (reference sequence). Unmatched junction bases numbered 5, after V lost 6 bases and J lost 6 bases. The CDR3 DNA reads TGCAGTGCCAGGACTAGCGGGAGGGACGCCGGGGAGCTGTTTTTT. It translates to CSARTSGRDAGELFF.